This T cell receptor (beta chain) emerged from a study of OX40 agonist ivuxolimab in advanced cancers. The wider study: In three patients, partial responses were observed, one with hepatocellular carcinoma and two with cutaneous melanoma. Study results and limitations: Relative to CD4+, CD8+ T cells held more expanded clones on average. The study found among the lowest clonal expansion in partial responders at 0.1-3.0 mg/kg.

Method: immunoSEQ multiplex PCR; TCRdb's copy keeps in-frame clones and lacks some. The repertoire holds some 30,000 clones, with roughly 87% as singletons. With respect to this clone: Antigen: not known.

Per germline, CDR1 LNHNV and CDR2 YYDKDF (reference sequence). The CDR3 extends over 15 amino acids. V lost 0 bases and J lost 5, with 8 bases in between. This clonotype was obtained from an adult with an advanced solid tumor such as melanoma, head and neck, liver or kidney cancer. V and J are TRBV15 and TRBJ1-6; possible D gene TRBD1, 6 bases. Material: CD4+ or CD8+ T cells sorted from blood, obtained in a trial of the OX40 agonist ivuxolimab. CDR3 protein: CATSRDRGNNSPLHF. In DNA, the CDR3 is TGTGCCACCAGCAGAGACAGGGGCAATAATTCACCCCTCCACTTT.